In its sample, the clone carrying this T cell receptor beta chain was seen once. Method: immunoSEQ multiplex PCR; TCRdb's copy keeps in-frame clones and lacks some. This table holds roughly 250,000 clones, approximately 85% found once. This entry is derived from a study of blood T cell repertoires in COVID-19. At the level of the study: COVID-19 samples collected from the United States, Italy and Spain covered acute and convalescent phases. Nucleic acid was either cDNA or gDNA, and it came from T cells, B-cell-depleted T cells, or PBMCs.

The CDR3 contains 14 residues. Trimming cost V 3 bases and J 5 bases, with 16 bases left between them. The germline V gene has CDR1 SQVTM and CDR2 ANQGSEA. Participant age was about 18 to 95 years, and participants resided in 25 or so US areas. Participants' own reports of clinical history determined their cohort assignment. Sequencing was carried out using PBMCs or T cells enriched from blood (not recorded which). This clonotype was obtained from a woman aged 25 to 39 who had recovered from COVID-19. This sequence joins TRBV29-1 and TRBJ1-1; D is unclear. For the CDR3, the DNA is TGCAGCGTTGATCTTTATGGAGGTATGACTGAAGCTTTCTTT. Its translation is CSVDLYGGMTEAFF.